A single sample is the source of the 5 T cell receptor beta chains below, sequenced in a study of cytomegalovirus exposure and HLA in healthy donors. The study ran its PCR with 60 Vbeta and 13 Jbeta primers. Profiled with immunoSEQ multiplex PCR; TCRdb holds only in-frame clones, not every one. Of 200,000 to 250,000 clones in the sample, around 80% are singletons; the top ten hold 0.58%. Material: PBMCs. These receptors came from a woman aged 40 to 50 in good health and CMV-seronegative.

Turning to this clone: Germline and junction disagree at one end, which may indicate a read error. The genes are TRBV7-9 and TRBJ1-2, with TRBD1 as a possible D gene (5 bases). The V gene's germline CDR1 is SEHNR and CDR2 FQNEAQ (reference sequence). The CDR3 has 14 residues. In DNA form, the CDR3 reads TGTTCCAGCAGCTTATTAGGGGATGACTATGGCTACACCTTC. It yields the protein CSSSLLGDDYGYTF.

The rearrangement uses TRBV18 and TRBJ1-3; D remains ambiguous. V shed 4 bases and J shed 7 bases, with 14 bases lying between them. The CDR3 runs to 14 residues. The germline V gene encodes CDR1 KGHSH and CDR2 LQKENI. The CDR3 reads CASSHRDDENTIYF. CDR3 in DNA: TGTGCCAGCTCACACCGGGATGACGAGAACACCATATATTTT.

The chain combines TRBV30 with TRBJ2-7; 9 nucleotides line up with TRBD1. The CDR3 runs to 12 residues. Germline assignment: CDR1 GTSNPN and CDR2 SVGIG (reference sequence). Trimming at V came to 7 bases and at J to 1 base, leaving 2 bases not matched to a gene. CDR3 DNA sequence: TGTGCCTCCGGGACAGGGTCCTACGAGCAGTACTTC. Protein product: CASGTGSYEQYF.

V is TRBV4-1 and J is TRBJ1-6; unclear D gene. Germline-derived CDR1 and CDR2 are MGHRA and YSYEKL. V lost 1 base to trimming and J lost 13 bases, with 26 bases between them. The CDR3 has 18 residues. Here the CDR3 DNA reads TGCGCCAGCAGCCAAGCGGAATTCCGGGAAATCAGTTCGTGGCCCCTCCACTTT. Translating it yields CASSQAEFREISSWPLHF.

V is TRBV5-1 and J is TRBJ2-5; perhaps TRBD1 as D (5 bases). This CDR3 contains 15 residues. V lost 4 bases, J lost 5 bases, and 18 bases lay in between. CDR1 SGHRS and CDR2 YFSETQ come from the germline V gene. The CDR3 coding sequence is TGCGCCAGCAGCCTGAGAAAGGGGCTAGGGGAGACCCAGTACTTC. Residues: CASSLRKGLGETQYF. Together with reference TRBV5-1 and TRBJ2-5, the CDR3 gives the full variable domain: KAGVTQTPRYLIKTRGQQVTLSCSPISGHRSVSWYQQTPGQGLQFLFEYFSETQRNKGNFPGRFSGRQFSNSRSEMNVSTLELGDSALYLCASSLRKGLGETQYFGPGTRLLVL.